Below are 26 T cell receptor beta chains sequenced from a single sample in a study of cytomegalovirus exposure and HLA in healthy donors. Primers included in the PCR were 60 Vbeta and 13 Jbeta primers. The repertoire was sequenced with immunoSEQ multiplex PCR; TCRdb's copy has only in-frame clones and lacks some. The sample includes 100,000 or so clones, roughly 80% of them seen just once. Material: PBMCs. The receptors derive from a male donor in good health and CMV-seropositive.

V gene TRBV4-1 combines with J gene TRBJ2-3, with 8 nucleotides matching TRBD1. Unmatched junction bases numbered 8, after V lost 3 bases and J lost 3 bases. The CDR3 extends over 16 amino acids. The germline CDR1 and CDR2 sequences are MGHRA and YSYEKL. The CDR3 here is CASSQNDRGETDTQYF. The CDR3 region has the DNA TGCGCCAGCAGCCAGAACGACAGGGGAGAGACAGATACGCAGTATTTT.

J is TRBJ2-7 and V is TRBV27; 7 bases match TRBD1. Germline-derived CDR1 and CDR2 are MNHEY and SMNVEV (reference sequence). There are 15 residues in the CDR3. V shed 9 bases, J shed 1 base, and the junction held 12 bases outside the gene matches. CDR3 nucleotide sequence: TGTGCCAGTCGAAAAACGAGGGGGCTGTCCTACGAGCAGTACTTC. Translating it yields CASRKTRGLSYEQYF.

The V and J genes are TRBV11-2 and TRBJ2-3; 7 bases map to TRBD1. The CDR3 has 17 amino acids. V gave up 5 bases and J gave up 5 bases; unmatched junction bases: 16. Looked up from germline, CDR1 is SGHAT and CDR2 is FQNNGV. The CDR3 DNA is TGTGCCAGCAGCCCTCTCGACGACAGGGTGTTTGGAGATACGCAGTATTTT. Translating it yields CASSPLDDRVFGDTQYF.

This clone was found a few times. The rearrangement links TRBV10-3 to TRBJ2-5; the match to TRBD2 covers 10 bases. The DNA end is more similar to TRBJ2-7, so the J call may be wrong. The germline V gene encodes CDR1 ENHRY and CDR2 SYGVKD. The CDR3 sequence is 17 residues long. The CDR3 reads CAISESDPASGGYEQYF. Here the CDR3 DNA reads TGTGCCATCAGTGAGTCCGATCCGGCTAGCGGGGGTTACGAGCAGTACTTC.

This chain joins TRBV15 and TRBJ1-3, with 7 nucleotides matching TRBD1. This CDR3 contains 16 residues. Germline V CDR1 and CDR2: LNHNV, YYDKDF (reference sequence). Losses at the gene ends were 0 bases for V and 0 bases for J; bases not matched to a gene: 2. The CDR3 is CATSRDQGGSGNTIYF. For the CDR3, the DNA is TGTGCCACCAGCAGAGATCAGGGGGGCTCTGGAAACACCATATATTTT.

The gene calls are TRBV7-2 and TRBJ1-1; D is unresolved. Trimming took 3 bases from V and 9 from J, leaving 17 bases between them. The CDR3 spans 14 residues. CDR1 and CDR2 (germline): SGHTA, FQGNSA. CDR3 DNA sequence: TGTGCCAGCAGCTTTACAACAGAGATGAACCAAGCTTTCTTT. Translation gives CASSFTTEMNQAFF.

In this sample, this clone turned up a few times. CDR3 in DNA: TGTGCCAGCAGCCCCGGTGGGGGCAGGGGGCCGCGCACTGAAGCTTTCTTT. Amino acid sequence: CASSPGGGRGPRTEAFF. The rearrangement links TRBV7-8 to TRBJ1-1; TRBD1 aligns across 8 bases. With 5 bases clipped from V and 4 bases from J, the junction kept 15 bases outside the gene matches. The germline gives CDR1 SGHVS, CDR2 FQNEAQ. The CDR3 consists of 17 residues. The whole variable domain, filled in from reference TRBV7-8 and TRBJ1-1, reads GAGVSQSPRYKVAKRGQDVALRCDPISGHVSLFWYQQALGQGPEFLTYFQNEAQLDKSGLPSDRFFAERPEGSVSTLKIQRTQQEDSAVYLCASSPGGGRGPRTEAFFGQGTRLTVV.

The chain links TRBV5-1 to TRBJ2-2; D unresolved. The V gene's germline CDR1 is SGHRS and CDR2 YFSETQ. The CDR3 has 14 residues. The germline V and J ends were trimmed by 1 base and 2 bases, with 6 bases remaining between them. CDR3: CASSLSLNTGELFF. CDR3 DNA: TGCGCCAGCAGCTTGTCGCTAAACACCGGGGAGCTGTTTTTT.

J is TRBJ2-3 and V is TRBV21-1; the table calls TRBD2, which could not be checked here. TRBV21-1 is a documented pseudogene. CDR3 length: 12 residues. CDR3 in amino acids: CASSKVPDTQYF. The CDR3, as DNA: TGTGCCAGCAGCAAAGTTCCGGATACGCAGTATTTT.

This chain connects TRBV19 to TRBJ1-3; 7 positions match TRBD1. V was clipped by 6 bases and J by 2 bases; unmatched bases: 10. The CDR3 runs to 16 residues. Germline assignment: CDR1 LNHDA and CDR2 SQIVND (reference sequence). The CDR3, as DNA: TGTGCCAGTAGGCGGGGCAGGGGGTCCGCTGGAAACACCATATATTTT. Translating it yields CASRRGRGSAGNTIYF.

The chain links TRBV6-5 to TRBJ1-2; 7 nucleotides line up with TRBD1. V lost 6 bases, J lost 4 bases, and 8 bases stayed unmatched. The CDR3 totals 14 residues. Germline V lookup: CDR1 MNHEY, CDR2 SVGAGI. In DNA form, the CDR3 reads TGTGCCAGCAGATCGACAGGGTCGGGCTATGGCTACACCTTC. As protein: CASRSTGSGYGYTF.

The genes are TRBV6-6 and TRBJ1-2, with D uncertain. The germline gives CDR1 MNHNY, CDR2 SVGAGI (reference sequence). The CDR3 contains 13 residues. V was shortened by 11 bases and J by 3 bases, with 16 bases between the two germline ends. The chain's CDR3 is CAGRAVRDYGYTF. CDR3 DNA sequence: TGTGCCGGGCGGGCGGTGAGGGACTATGGCTACACCTTC.

The V call is TRBV10-3, the J call TRBJ2-3; 10 bases agree with TRBD1. With V trimmed by 10 bases and J by 1 base, 5 bases remained unmatched. CDR3 length: 14 residues. Germline-derived CDR1 and CDR2 are ENHRY and SYGVKD. The CDR3 here is CATAGTGGTDTQYF. The DNA of the CDR3 is TGTGCCACCGCCGGGACAGGGGGCACAGATACGCAGTATTTT.

This sequence joins TRBV7-2 and TRBJ2-7; 7 nucleotides agree with TRBD2. In germline, CDR1 is SGHTA, CDR2 FQGNSA. The V gene end was trimmed by 5 bases and the J gene end by 6 bases; junction bases not matched to a gene: 7. The CDR3 length is 13 residues. The CDR3: CASSPNGGSEQYF. The CDR3 coding sequence is TGTGCCAGCAGCCCTAACGGGGGGTCCGAGCAGTACTTC. Using reference TRBV7-2 and TRBJ2-7 for the parts outside the CDR3, the full variable domain is GAGVSQSPSNKVTEKGKDVELRCDPISGHTALYWYRQSLGQGLEFLIYFQGNSAPDKSGLPSDRFSAERTGGSVSTLTIQRTQQEDSAVYLCASSPNGGSEQYFGPGTRLTVT.

J is TRBJ2-1 and V is TRBV7-8; 8 bases match TRBD2. This CDR3 is built from 15 residues. V gave up 7 bases and J gave up 6 bases; unmatched junction bases: 11. The germline gives CDR1 SGHVS, CDR2 FQNEAQ. The CDR3: CASTFPGGTANEQFF. In nucleotides, the CDR3 is TGTGCCAGCACCTTTCCGGGGGGGACTGCCAATGAGCAGTTCTTC.

The CDR3 region has the DNA TGCGCCAGCAGCCAAGATTTCAGGGGAGGAAACACCATATATTTT. It translates to CASSQDFRGGNTIYF. The chain couples TRBV4-3 to TRBJ1-3; D possibly corresponds to TRBD1 (6 bases). The CDR3 has 15 amino acids. The germline V and J ends were trimmed by 0 bases and 4 bases, with 10 bases remaining between them. CDR1 LGHNA and CDR2 YSLEER come from the germline V gene.

J is TRBJ2-1 and V is TRBV10-1, with 14 nucleotides matching TRBD2. The germline V gene encodes CDR1 WNHNN and CDR2 SYGVQD (reference sequence). This CDR3 has 15 amino acids. The ends lost 6 bases at V and 5 bases at J; junction bases unmatched: 3. The CDR3 protein is CASRSGLAGDNEQFF. CDR3 coding DNA: TGCGCCAGCAGATCGGGACTAGCGGGGGACAATGAGCAGTTCTTC.

The chain carries TRBV29-1 and TRBJ1-2; 7 nucleotides line up with TRBD1. This CDR3 comprises 12 residues. V lost 6 bases and J lost 3; bases outside the gene matches: 4. CDR1 is SQVTM and CDR2 is ANQGSEA in the germline V gene. CDR3 sequence reads: CSVGTVYYGYTF. The CDR3 DNA reads TGCAGCGTCGGGACAGTATACTATGGCTACACCTTC.

The rearrangement joins TRBV28 to TRBJ1-2, with no clear D. Germline V gene data show CDR1 as MDHEN and CDR2 as SYDVKM. Trimming cost V 4 bases and J 4 bases, with 19 bases left between them. The CDR3 consists of 16 residues. The CDR3 here is CASSSPRRQRAYGYTF. CDR3 bases: TGTGCCAGCAGTTCCCCCCGTCGGCAGAGGGCCTATGGCTACACCTTC.

CDR3 DNA sequence: TGTGCCAGCAGCCCGTCCCAGGGTGCAGATACGCAGTATTTT. This gives the protein CASSPSQGADTQYF. The rearrangement uses TRBV7-2 and TRBJ2-3; D is perhaps TRBD1 (5 bases). This CDR3 is built from 14 residues. From germline, CDR1 is SGHTA and CDR2 FQGNSA. Trimming removed 5 bases at V and 4 bases at J, with 13 bases between.

This clone has only a few counts. The chain combines TRBV28 with TRBJ2-2, with D possibly matching TRBD1 (6 bases). CDR1 and CDR2 (germline): MDHEN, SYDVKM. V was shortened by 6 bases and J by 6 bases, with 14 bases between the two germline ends. The CDR3 runs 14 residues. The CDR3 DNA follows: TGTGCCAGCAGCTCGTCCAGGGGTTCCGGGGAGCTGTTTTTT. Encoded protein: CASSSSRGSGELFF.

The rearrangement links TRBV4-1 to TRBJ2-2; 9 nucleotides line up with TRBD1. Germline V gene lookup returns CDR1 MGHRA and CDR2 YSYEKL. With V trimmed by 7 bases and J by 3 bases, 9 bases remained unmatched. The CDR3 length is 16 residues. CDR3 sequence reads: CASNLGGQGYTGELFF. CDR3 in DNA: TGCGCCAGCAACCTGGGGGGACAGGGCTACACCGGGGAGCTGTTTTTT.

This clone has a handful of counts. The chain is built from TRBV6-1 and TRBJ2-1, with D perhaps TRBD1 (5 bases). The CDR3 spans 14 residues. Germline-derived CDR1 and CDR2 are MNHNS and SASEGT. Trimming cost V 1 base and J 4 bases, with 8 bases left between them. This CDR3 reads CASSEGRVYNEQFF. Here the CDR3 DNA reads TGTGCCAGCAGTGAAGGCAGGGTTTACAATGAGCAGTTCTTC.

The gene calls are TRBV19 and TRBJ2-3; 8 nucleotides agree with TRBD1. V was clipped by 6 bases and J by 1 base; unmatched bases: 12. Germline V lookup: CDR1 LNHDA, CDR2 SQIVND (reference sequence). The CDR3 contains 17 residues. In DNA, the CDR3 is TGTGCCAGTAGGCATCGACAGGGGATGGGGGGCACAGATACGCAGTATTTT. This codes for CASRHRQGMGGTDTQYF. The whole variable domain, filled in from reference TRBV19 and TRBJ2-3, reads DGGITQSPKYLFRKEGQNVTLSCEQNLNHDAMYWYRQDPGQGLRLIYYSQIVNDFQKGDIAEGYSVSREKKESFPLTVTSAQKNPTAFYLCASRHRQGMGGTDTQYFGPGTRLTVL.

The CDR3 here is CASSQTRGTGELFF. The CDR3 DNA reads as TGTGCCAGCAGCCAGACCAGGGGAACCGGGGAGCTGTTTTTT. The chain couples TRBV7-2 to TRBJ2-2, with a possible D match to TRBD1 (6 bases). CDR3 length equals 14 residues. Between the trimmed V and J ends, which lost 5 bases and 5 bases, there was a span of 12 bases. Germline lookup yields CDR1 SGHTA and CDR2 FQGNSA.

V gene TRBV11-2 combines with J gene TRBJ1-5, with D possibly matching TRBD1 (6 bases). The CDR3 totals 16 residues. V lost 1 base and J lost 6, with 16 bases in between. Germline V gives CDR1 SGHAT, CDR2 FQNNGV. CDR3 coding DNA: TGTGCCAGCAGCTTAGGGGACACCCCTATGGGTCAGCCCCAGCATTTT. It codes for CASSLGDTPMGQPQHF.